The 26 T cell receptor beta chains below were found in one sample sequenced in a study of blood T cells in healthy people across ages. Using a J-beta primer mix together with a sample-barcoded 5' primer, a second PCR was run for roughly 6 to 11 cycles. TCRdb ran MiXCR on the 5' RACE reads and lists one entry per CDR3 protein. The sample records about a million distinct CDR3 sequences, about 53% being singletons. Sequencing was performed on blood. The receptors here all came from an older woman in good health.

Details on this clonotype: This sequence may be a read error, since a much larger clone differs from it by one base. The rearrangement joins TRBV4-2 to TRBJ2-4, with D possibly TRBD2 on 5 matching bases. The end of the DNA is better explained by TRBJ2-5, so the J call may be wrong. CDR3 length: 15 amino acids. The V gene's germline CDR1 is LGHNA and CDR2 YNFKEQ. In DNA form, the CDR3 reads TGTGCCAGCAGCCAAGTTGGCGGGTCCAGAGAGACCCAGTACTTC. Encoded protein: CASSQVGGSRETQYF.

A word on this clonotype: A junction boundary mismatches the germline segment, possibly from a read error. In nucleotides, the CDR3 is TGTGCCAGCAATTTAGGGCTAGGCTCCTACGAGCAGTACTTC. Translated: CASNLGLGSYEQYF. J is TRBJ2-7 and V is TRBV27; no firm D call. CDR3 size: 14 residues. Germline values: CDR1 MNHEY, CDR2 SMNVEV (reference sequence).

V gene TRBV29-1 combines with J gene TRBJ2-7; tentative D call: TRBD1 (6 bases). The germline CDR1 and CDR2 sequences are SQVTM and ANQGSEA. V lost 0 bases and J 4 bases, leaving 16 bases between the germline ends. This CDR3 contains 15 residues. The CDR3 DNA follows: TGCAGCGTTGAAGATCGGAGAGGGGGTGGTTACGAGCAGTACTTC. This encodes CSVEDRRGGGYEQYF.

The chain recombines TRBV10-1 with TRBJ2-1; 8 bases are a match to TRBD2. Germline CDR1 is WNHNN and CDR2 is SYGVQD (reference sequence). CDR3 length: 15 amino acids. V was pared by 4 bases and J by 4 bases, with 6 bases of the junction left unmatched. DNA of the CDR3: TGCGCCAGCAGTGGGCCGGGACTAGGTTACAATGAGCAGTTCTTC. This encodes CASSGPGLGYNEQFF.

This clonotype qualifies as medium-sized. V and J are TRBV29-1 and TRBJ2-1; 9 nucleotides match TRBD2. V was clipped by 7 bases and J by 0 bases; unmatched bases: 10. The germline V gene has CDR1 SQVTM and CDR2 ANQGSEA. The CDR3 covers 16 residues. CDR3 sequence (DNA): TGCAGCGCCCAAGGAGCGGGAGGCGGCTCCTACAATGAGCAGTTCTTC. This codes for CSAQGAGGGSYNEQFF.

The chain couples TRBV10-2 to TRBJ2-3; D call uncertain. This CDR3 is built from 16 residues. The germline gives CDR1 WSHSY, CDR2 SAAADI. Trimming stripped 5 bases from V and 0 bases from J, with 15 bases between. CDR3 in DNA: TGCGCCAGCAGTTTAGAGGCGGCGCTTAGCACAGATACGCAGTATTTT. This encodes CASSLEAALSTDTQYF.

This clonotype was counted between two and nine times. This chain joins TRBV6-2 or TRBV6-3 and TRBJ2-7; 14 bases are a match to TRBD2. The CDR3 is 15 residues long. Germline CDR1 reads MNHEY; CDR2 reads SVGEGT. With 4 bases clipped from V and 7 bases from J, the junction kept 6 bases outside the gene matches. CDR3 bases: TGTGCCAGCAGTTCCCCGGGACTAGCGGGAGAAGAGCAGTACTTC. This encodes CASSSPGLAGEEQYF.

The gene calls are TRBV20-1 and TRBJ2-1; 11 nucleotides match TRBD1. J was trimmed by 3 bases and V by 5 bases; bases with no gene match: 3. The CDR3 sequence is 14 residues long. Germline CDR1 reads DFQATT; CDR2 reads SNEGSKA (reference sequence). The CDR3 DNA reads as TGCAGTGCTGCGGGGACAGGGGGCTACAATGAGCAGTTCTTC. Translated: CSAAGTGGYNEQFF.

This chain links TRBV25-1 with TRBJ1-6; the D gene is possibly TRBD1 (5 bases). This CDR3 has 15 amino acids. Germline CDR1 MGHDK, CDR2 SYGVNS. Trimming stripped 3 bases from V and 13 bases from J, with 19 bases between. The CDR3 sequence: CASSDPGEHVVPLHF. DNA of the CDR3: TGTGCCAGCAGTGACCCGGGGGAACACGTAGTCCCCCTCCACTTT.

The chain links TRBV9 to TRBJ2-3; 7 nucleotides line up with TRBD2. V shed 0 bases, J shed 1 base, and the junction held 5 bases outside the gene matches. The CDR3 covers 16 residues. Germline V CDR1 and CDR2: SGDLS, YYNGEE. CDR3 DNA sequence: TGTGCCAGCAGCGTAGGGGCGGGAGAAGGCACAGATACGCAGTATTTT. This gives the protein CASSVGAGEGTDTQYF. Full variable domain (outside the CDR3, taken from reference TRBV9 and TRBJ2-3): DSGVTQTPKHLITATGQRVTLRCSPRSGDLSVYWYQQSLDQGLQFLIQYYNGEERAKGNILERFSAQQFPDLHSELNLSSLELGDSALYFCASSVGAGEGTDTQYFGPGTRLTVL.

V and J are TRBV20-1 and TRBJ2-5; D remains ambiguous. Germline V gives CDR1 DFQATT, CDR2 SNEGSKA (reference sequence). This CDR3 comprises 13 residues. The V and J ends lost 3 bases and 3 bases respectively, with 11 bases between them. The CDR3: CSARETPEETQYF. The CDR3 coding sequence is TGCAGTGCTAGGGAGACACCAGAAGAGACCCAGTACTTC.

This clonotype was found a few times. The CDR3: CASSLAAASGIPYEQYF. The CDR3 bases are TGCGCCAGCAGCTTGGCCGCGGCTAGCGGGATACCCTACGAGCAGTACTTC. The chain carries TRBV5-1 and TRBJ2-7, with 9 bases lining up with TRBD2. The V segment lost 0 bases and the J segment 2 bases; nucleotides outside the gene matches: 9. Germline V gene lookup returns CDR1 SGHRS and CDR2 YFSETQ. CDR3 length: 17 residues.

The CDR3 loop reads CASTLGQGSTDTQYF. The CDR3 DNA is TGTGCCAGCACCTTGGGGCAGGGGAGCACAGATACGCAGTATTTT. This chain connects TRBV7-9 to TRBJ2-3; possibly TRBD1 for D (6 bases). The CDR3 contains 15 residues. In germline, CDR1 is SEHNR, CDR2 FQNEAQ (reference sequence). V lost 7 bases and J 0 bases, leaving 14 bases between the germline ends.

This clonotype was observed a few times. This chain connects TRBV29-1 to TRBJ2-3; 10 nucleotides line up with TRBD1. The CDR3 loop spans 12 amino acids. V dropped 8 bases and J dropped 4; count of bases not matched to a gene: 3. CDR1 is SQVTM, CDR2 ANQGSEA, per germline. CDR3 DNA: TGCAGCTTTGGACAGGGGGCAGATACGCAGTATTTT. Amino acid sequence: CSFGQGADTQYF.

This clonotype has only a few counts. The rearrangement joins TRBV20-1 to TRBJ2-3; weak D call: TRBD2 (5 bases). With 0 bases removed from V and 6 bases from J, the gap between germline ends came to 19 bases. The germline V gene has CDR1 DFQATT and CDR2 SNEGSKA (reference sequence). The CDR3 consists of 16 residues. The CDR3 reads CSARDLPGGFTDTQYF. The CDR3 nucleotides read TGCAGTGCTAGAGATCTACCTGGAGGCTTCACTGATACGCAGTATTTT.

The chain is built from TRBV29-1 and TRBJ1-2; no clear D. Germline values: CDR1 SQVTM, CDR2 ANQGSEA. The CDR3 totals 13 residues. Deletions cut 4 bases from V and 3 bases from J, with 12 bases between. In nucleotides, the CDR3 is TGCAGCGTTGGGGCGCCCAAAGACTATGGCTACACCTTC. Translation: CSVGAPKDYGYTF.

This clonotype was recorded at least ten times. The chain combines TRBV5-6 with TRBJ2-7; perhaps TRBD1 as D (6 bases). This CDR3 comprises 13 residues. V lost 4 bases and J 4 bases, leaving 12 bases between the germline ends. Germline V gives CDR1 SGHDT, CDR2 YYEEEE. CDR3 residues: CASSNTGRYEQYF. DNA of the CDR3: TGTGCCAGCAGCAATACAGGGCGATACGAGCAGTACTTC.

The count of this clonotype is one. In nucleotides, the CDR3 is TGCGCCAGCAGCGGGGGACTAGCGGTGAGCTCCTACAATGAGCAGTACTTC. Translated: CASSGGLAVSSYNEQYF. The gene calls are TRBV5-1 and TRBJ2-1; TRBD2 matches at 11 bases. The assigned J gene may be wrong: the sequence end matches TRBJ2-7 better. The CDR3 totals 17 residues. The germline gives CDR1 SGHRS, CDR2 YFSETQ.

In this sample, this clonotype turned up a few times. The V and J genes are TRBV24-1 and TRBJ1-5, with D uncertain. CDR1 and CDR2 (germline): KGHDR, SFDVKD. V lost 2 bases and J lost 0, with 10 bases in between. The CDR3 totals 16 residues. CDR3 region: CATSDSVGYSNQPQHF. CDR3 DNA sequence: TGTGCCACCAGTGATTCCGTCGGATATAGCAATCAGCCCCAGCATTTT.

V is TRBV5-6 and J is TRBJ1-4, with no clear D. Per the germline V gene, CDR1 is SGHDT and CDR2 is YYEEEE. The V gene lost 0 bases and the J gene lost 8 bases, with 11 bases spanning the gap. This CDR3 contains 14 residues. CDR3 DNA sequence: TGTGCCAGCAGCTTGGATACAATTCGGGAAAAACTGTTTTTT. Amino acids: CASSLDTIREKLFF. The full variable domain, its missing parts supplied by reference TRBV5-6 and TRBJ1-4, is DAGVTQSPTHLIKTRGQQVTLRCSPKSGHDTVSWYQQALGQGPQFIFQYYEEEERQRGNFPDRFSGHQFPNYSSELNVNALLLGDSALYLCASSLDTIREKLFFGSGTQLSVL.

This clonotype was observed a handful of times. The CDR3 protein is CSARRGADNEQFF. The DNA of the CDR3 is TGCAGTGCTAGGCGGGGAGCGGACAATGAGCAGTTCTTC. This chain joins TRBV20-1 and TRBJ2-1, with D perhaps TRBD2 (6 bases). V was cut by 3 bases and J by 5 bases, with 11 bases left in between. This CDR3 has 13 amino acids. CDR1 and CDR2 (germline): DFQATT, SNEGSKA (reference sequence).

This clonotype was seen once. The chain combines TRBV6-2 or TRBV6-3 with TRBJ2-1, with 9 bases fitting TRBD2. The CDR3 covers 16 residues. With V trimmed by 4 bases and J by 4 bases, 8 bases remained unmatched. Germline V gene lookup returns CDR1 MNHEY and CDR2 SVGEGT. The DNA of the CDR3 is TGTGCCAGCAGTTGGGAGGGGAGCGGGGGGTACAATGAGCAGTTCTTC. Translation gives CASSWEGSGGYNEQFF.

This sequence joins TRBV30 and TRBJ2-6; 7 bases agree with TRBD1. Germline loops: CDR1 GTSNPN, CDR2 SVGIG (reference sequence). This CDR3 contains 17 residues. V was clipped by 5 bases and J by 0 bases; unmatched bases: 10. CDR3 loop: CAWGVWGQFSGANVLTF. The CDR3 region has the DNA TGTGCCTGGGGGGTTTGGGGACAGTTCTCTGGGGCCAACGTCCTGACTTTC.

The table lists this clonotype with a few counts. This chain connects TRBV10-3 to TRBJ1-2; no clear D. CDR1 and CDR2 (germline): ENHRY, SYGVKD. This CDR3 has 13 residues. V was cut by 4 bases and J by 4 bases, with 10 bases left in between. CDR3 loop: CAISGGLVYGYTF. As DNA, the CDR3 is TGTGCCATCAGTGGAGGGCTTGTCTATGGCTACACCTTC.

The V and J genes are TRBV5-6 and TRBJ2-1, with TRBD2 matching 8 bases. Unmatched junction bases numbered 5, after V lost 0 bases and J lost 3 bases. This CDR3 contains 16 residues. Germline values: CDR1 SGHDT, CDR2 YYEEEE. The CDR3 bases are TGTGCCAGCAGCTTGGATGTTAGCGGGGTCTACAATGAGCAGTTCTTC. It is translated as CASSLDVSGVYNEQFF.

The V and J genes are TRBV28 and TRBJ2-1, with TRBD2 matching over 8 bases. The CDR3 totals 14 residues. In germline, CDR1 is MDHEN, CDR2 SYDVKM. The V segment lost 8 bases and the J segment 8 bases; nucleotides outside the gene matches: 11. The CDR3 sequence is CASVTSGLRDEQFF. The CDR3 DNA follows: TGTGCCAGCGTAACTAGCGGTTTAAGGGATGAGCAGTTCTTC.